The 20 T cell receptor beta chains listed next were all sequenced from one sample in a study of T cells after yellow fever vaccination (dated by TCRdb to the late 2010s). This specimen's treatment or condition label, interpreted: live attenuated yellow fever vaccine strain. Receptor amplification or capture employed 5' RACE. Sequencer: Illumina HiSeq 2500. The public sequencing data were trimmed at Q25 with fastp and processed into clonotypes with MiXCR by TCRdb, which kept only in-frame beta chains. For every CDR3 protein sequence, its rows merge into one entry that carries the most common genes and DNA. In this sample the table shows 450,000 to 550,000 distinct CDR3 sequences, about a fifth of which occur a single time. The ten largest clones represent about a sixth of the sample. The sequencing used PBMCs, collected roughly 20 days after the first yellow fever vaccination. Receptors were obtained from a man in his late teens or twenties who received the YFV17D yellow fever vaccine.

In its sample, this clonotype was seen a few times. CDR3 nucleotides: TGCAGTGCCCAAGAAGGTAGTAGCAATCAGCCCCAGCATTTT. Translation: CSAQEGSSNQPQHF. The gene calls are TRBV20-1 and TRBJ1-5, with D unclear. This CDR3 is built from 14 residues. From germline, CDR1 is DFQATT and CDR2 SNEGSKA (reference sequence). Trimming left V 6 bases short and J 0 bases short, with 12 bases between.

A few counts support this clonotype. The V gene is TRBV28, the J gene TRBJ2-7; D is ambiguous. Germline V lookup: CDR1 MDHEN, CDR2 SYDVKM. The CDR3 is made up of 18 amino acids. V was cut by 4 bases and J by 2 bases, with 24 bases left in between. The CDR3 loop is CASSSLLFHSTTPYEQYV. In DNA, the CDR3 is TGTGCCAGCAGTTCCCTACTATTCCACTCAACAACCCCCTACGAGCAGTACGTC.

This clonotype was picked up a small number of times. J is TRBJ1-4 and V is TRBV5-1; a possible D gene is TRBD1 (5 bases). Germline-derived CDR1 and CDR2 are SGHRS and YFSETQ. Trimming took off 4 bases at V and 6 bases at J, with 16 bases between the two ends. This CDR3 region has 15 residues. CDR3 protein: CASSPGGRGDEKLFF. The CDR3 DNA reads TGCGCCAGCAGCCCCGGGGGAAGGGGAGATGAAAAACTGTTTTTT.

This clonotype was observed a few times. The CDR3 protein is CASSSQTVNTEAFF. In nucleotides, the CDR3 is TGTGCCAGCAGCTCCCAGACAGTGAACACTGAAGCTTTCTTT. The rearrangement joins TRBV7-9 to TRBJ1-1; a possible D gene is TRBD1 (5 bases). CDR1 SEHNR and CDR2 FQNEAQ come from the germline V gene (reference sequence). Trimming took off 4 bases at V and 0 bases at J, with 9 bases between the two ends. CDR3 length: 14 amino acids.

This clonotype was detected a few times. The chain joins TRBV19 to TRBJ2-1; D call uncertain. V was pared by 7 bases and J by 1 base, with 8 bases between. CDR3 length: 13 amino acids. Germline CDR1 is LNHDA and CDR2 is SQIVND (reference sequence). CDR3 nucleotides: TGTGCCAGTAACTACGCGTCCTACAATGAGCAGTTCTTC. Translated: CASNYASYNEQFF.

The sample holds many counts of this clonotype. This chain links TRBV2 with TRBJ1-2; D may be TRBD1 (5 bases). This CDR3 region has 13 residues. V was pared by 8 bases and J by 2 bases, with 12 bases between. Germline values: CDR1 SNHLY, CDR2 FYNNEI. This CDR3 is CASGYRQNYGYTF. The CDR3 DNA is TGTGCCAGCGGATACAGACAGAACTATGGCTACACCTTC.

This clonotype has just a few counts. This rearrangement joins TRBV18 to TRBJ2-1; D not resolved. V dropped 4 bases and J dropped 10 bases, with 14 bases sitting between them. CDR1 and CDR2 from the germline V gene are KGHSH and LQKENI. The CDR3 has 13 residues. The CDR3 DNA reads as TGTGCCAGCTCACTAAGTCCGGCGGCCGAGCAGTTCTTC. The encoded protein is CASSLSPAAEQFF. The whole variable domain, filled in from reference TRBV18 and TRBJ2-1, reads NAGVMQNPRHLVRRRGQEARLRCSPMKGHSHVYWYRQLPEEGLKFMVYLQKENIIDESGMPKERFSAEFPKEGPSILRIQQVVRGDSAAYFCASSLSPAAEQFFGPGTRLTVL.

This clonotype was observed a few times. This rearrangement joins TRBV5-5 to TRBJ2-3, with a weak D call TRBD1 (6 bases). V was clipped by 4 bases and J by 1 base, with 16 bases between them. The CDR3 sequence is 16 residues long. Germline V gene lookup returns CDR1 SGHKS and CDR2 YYEKEE (reference sequence). CDR3 bases: TGTGCCAGCAGCGTCAGGGGATCTTACCGCACAGATACGCAGTATTTT. This translates into CASSVRGSYRTDTQYF.

J is TRBJ2-1 and V is TRBV15, with D possibly matching TRBD1 (5 bases). The germline gives CDR1 LNHNV, CDR2 YYDKDF (reference sequence). The CDR3 consists of 17 residues. The V end lost 0 bases, the J end lost 0 bases, and 12 bases lay between the germline ends. In DNA form, the CDR3 reads TGTGCCACCAGCAGAGATACGACAGTCCTCTCCTACAATGAGCAGTTCTTC. Translation gives CATSRDTTVLSYNEQFF.

The CDR3 spells CASSQENGKTRAGELFF. Written as DNA, the CDR3 is TGCGCCAGCAGCCAAGAGAATGGTAAAACTCGGGCCGGGGAGCTGTTTTTT. The chain recombines TRBV4-3 with TRBJ2-2; D not certain. V shed 0 bases and J shed 6 bases, with 17 bases lying between them. The CDR3 consists of 17 residues. The germline V gene encodes CDR1 LGHNA and CDR2 YSLEER.

This clonotype was seen a handful of times. The V call is TRBV4-3, the J call TRBJ2-2; no reliable D call. In germline, CDR1 is LGHNA, CDR2 YSLEER. The CDR3 totals 14 residues. The V and J ends lost 4 bases and 6 bases respectively, with 12 bases between them. The CDR3 loop is CASSPQYRAGELFF. CDR3 in DNA: TGCGCCAGCAGCCCTCAGTATCGTGCCGGGGAGCTGTTTTTT.

The rearrangement joins TRBV9 to TRBJ2-1; 9 nucleotides agree with TRBD1. In germline, CDR1 is SGDLS, CDR2 YYNGEE. CDR3 length: 14 residues. V lost 0 bases and J lost 9; bases outside the gene matches: 4. The CDR3 region has the DNA TGTGCCAGCAGCGTAGCACAGGGGGCGTTTGAGCAGTTCTTC. Amino acid sequence: CASSVAQGAFEQFF.

V usage is TRBV4-3 and J usage is TRBJ1-2; possibly TRBD1 for D (5 bases). V lost 3 bases and J lost 4, with 15 bases in between. CDR1 LGHNA and CDR2 YSLEER come from the germline V gene. This CDR3 contains 15 residues. This chain's CDR3 is CASSQALGGGYGYTF. For the CDR3, the DNA is TGCGCCAGCAGCCAGGCCCTTGGGGGGGGCTATGGCTACACCTTC.

V gene TRBV9 combines with J gene TRBJ2-2; TRBD1 aligns across 9 bases. Germline values: CDR1 SGDLS, CDR2 YYNGEE. The CDR3 loop spans 15 amino acids. Germline trimming cut 5 bases from V and 5 bases from J; bases unmatched to any gene: 7. The CDR3 coding sequence is TGTGCCAGCAGGGGACAGGGAGGAGAGACCGGGGAGCTGTTTTTT. This sequence encodes CASRGQGGETGELFF.

This clonotype has only a few counts. The chain carries TRBV20-1 and TRBJ2-5, with no clear D. Germline CDR1 DFQATT, CDR2 SNEGSKA (reference sequence). V was cut by 7 bases and J by 5 bases, with 5 bases left in between. CDR3 size: 9 residues. As DNA, the CDR3 is TGCAGTGTTGGGGAGACCCAGTACTTC. Residues: CSVGETQYF.

This clonotype was recorded a few times. CDR3 in DNA: TGCGCCAGCAGCCAAGCGGACAGCCCGGGAGAGACCCAGTACTTC. This gives the protein CASSQADSPGETQYF. The chain couples TRBV4-3 to TRBJ2-5; maybe TRBD1 (6 bases). V was clipped by 1 base and J by 4 bases, with 13 bases between them. Germline V gene sequence: CDR1 LGHNA, CDR2 YSLEER. This CDR3 has 15 residues.

This clonotype was seen repeatedly, ten times or more. The chain uses TRBV11-3 and TRBJ2-1, with D possibly matching TRBD1 (5 bases). Per germline, CDR1 SGHNT and CDR2 YENEEA. CDR3 size: 12 residues. V lost 4 bases and J 6 bases, leaving 7 bases between the germline ends. The CDR3 bases are TGTGCCAGCAGCTCTGACAGCAATGAGCAGTTCTTC. Its protein is CASSSDSNEQFF.

The rearrangement joins TRBV29-1 to TRBJ2-5, with 15 bases that match TRBD2. This CDR3 is built from 17 residues. CDR1 is SQVTM, CDR2 ANQGSEA, per germline. The trim removed 4 bases at V and 9 bases at J, leaving 15 bases unmatched. CDR3 DNA sequence: TGCAGCGTTGCGCGGACTAGCGGGGGGGCCATAAGTCGAGCCCAGTACTTC. The encoded protein is CSVARTSGGAISRAQYF.

There are a few counts of this clonotype. V gene TRBV18 combines with J gene TRBJ2-5; no reliable D call. The V gene lost 2 bases and the J gene lost 0 bases, with 4 bases spanning the gap. The CDR3 spans 13 residues. Germline-derived CDR1 and CDR2 are KGHSH and LQKENI. CDR3 DNA sequence: TGTGCCAGCTCACCAGCAGACCAAGAGACCCAGTACTTC. It specifies CASSPADQETQYF.

The V gene is TRBV5-6, the J gene TRBJ1-5, with 7 bases identical to TRBD1. V gave up 0 bases and J gave up 0 bases; unmatched junction bases: 6. The CDR3 is 17 residues long. Germline V gives CDR1 SGHDT, CDR2 YYEEEE. CDR3 in DNA: TGTGCCAGCAGCTTGGGCAGGGGACAGTATAGCAATCAGCCCCAGCATTTT. As protein: CASSLGRGQYSNQPQHF. Full variable domain (outside the CDR3, taken from reference TRBV5-6 and TRBJ1-5): DAGVTQSPTHLIKTRGQQVTLRCSPKSGHDTVSWYQQALGQGPQFIFQYYEEEERQRGNFPDRFSGHQFPNYSSELNVNALLLGDSALYLCASSLGRGQYSNQPQHFGDGTRLSIL.